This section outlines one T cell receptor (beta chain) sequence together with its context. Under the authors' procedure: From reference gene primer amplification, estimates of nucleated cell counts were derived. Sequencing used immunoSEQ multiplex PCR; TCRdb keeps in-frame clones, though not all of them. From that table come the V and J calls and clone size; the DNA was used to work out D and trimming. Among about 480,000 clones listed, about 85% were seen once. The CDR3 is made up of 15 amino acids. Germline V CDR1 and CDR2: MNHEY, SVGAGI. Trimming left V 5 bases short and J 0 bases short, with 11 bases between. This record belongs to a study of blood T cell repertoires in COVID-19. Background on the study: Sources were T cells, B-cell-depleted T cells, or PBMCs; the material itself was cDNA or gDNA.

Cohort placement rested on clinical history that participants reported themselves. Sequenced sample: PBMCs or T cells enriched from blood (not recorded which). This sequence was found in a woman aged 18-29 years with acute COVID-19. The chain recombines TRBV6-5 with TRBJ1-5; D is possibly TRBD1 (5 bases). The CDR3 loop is CASSPWTHSNQPQHF. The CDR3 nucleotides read TGTGCCAGCAGTCCCTGGACACATAGCAATCAGCCCCAGCATTTT.